The 25 T cell receptor beta chains listed next were all sequenced from one sample in a study of shared clonotypes between healthy human individuals. It was CD45RO-negative cells, positively selected for CCR7, that made up naive CD8 cells, with terminally differentiated effector memory CD45RA+ cells excluded. Sequenced by immunoSEQ multiplex PCR; TCRdb stores in-frame clones only, minus some. The sample shows hundreds of thousands of clones, nearly 95% of them seen only once. What was sequenced was naive CD8+ T cells sorted from blood. These receptors were obtained from a man under 40 in good health.

V is TRBV27 and J is TRBJ2-7; D possibly corresponds to TRBD2 (5 bases). The V end was cut by 5 bases, the J end by 4 bases, with 18 bases between. Germline V gene lookup returns CDR1 MNHEY and CDR2 SMNVEV (reference sequence). CDR3 length: 15 residues. The CDR3 here is CASSPVSAGVYEQYF. The CDR3 region has the DNA TGTGCCAGCAGTCCCGTAAGTGCGGGCGTTTACGAGCAGTACTTC.

The rearrangement uses TRBV27 and TRBJ1-4, with TRBD1 matching over 7 bases. V was clipped by 6 bases and J by 5 bases; unmatched bases: 9. The CDR3 is 15 residues long. Germline-derived CDR1 and CDR2 are MNHEY and SMNVEV (reference sequence). The CDR3 nucleotides read TGTGCCAGCAGAAACCGGGACAGACCCAATGAAAAACTGTTTTTT. Its protein product is CASRNRDRPNEKLFF.

The chain recombines TRBV5-4 with TRBJ2-5; D possibly corresponds to TRBD2 (5 bases). CDR1 is SGHNT and CDR2 is YYREEE in the germline V gene (reference sequence). The CDR3 totals 13 residues. The V and J ends lost 2 bases and 3 bases respectively, with 8 bases between them. The CDR3, as DNA: TGTGCCAGCAGCTTAGCGGCAGAAGAGACCCAGTACTTC. It encodes CASSLAAEETQYF.

This clone was seen just once. This rearrangement joins TRBV28 to TRBJ2-7; no definite D call. The CDR3 covers 13 residues. CDR1 is MDHEN, CDR2 SYDVKM, per germline. Trimming stripped 5 bases from V and 3 bases from J, with 11 bases between. This chain's CDR3 is CASSQGRHYEQYF. In nucleotides, the CDR3 is TGTGCCAGCAGTCAAGGACGGCACTACGAGCAGTACTTC.

This clone was picked up one time. The chain links TRBV14 to TRBJ2-7; no clear D gene. Trimming pared 0 bases from V and 3 bases from J, leaving 18 bases between. CDR1 and CDR2 (germline): SGHDN, FVKESK. This CDR3 is built from 17 residues. The CDR3: CASSQDGRLRPYYEQYF. The CDR3, as DNA: TGTGCCAGCAGCCAAGATGGGCGGTTGAGGCCGTACTACGAGCAGTACTTC. Full variable domain (remainder filled in from reference TRBV14 and TRBJ2-7): EAGVTQFPSHSVIEKGQTVTLRCDPISGHDNLYWYRRVMGKEIKFLLHFVKESKQDESGMPNNRFLAERTGGTYSTLKVQPAELEDSGVYFCASSQDGRLRPYYEQYFGPGTRLTVT.

V is TRBV28 and J is TRBJ2-5; a possible D gene is TRBD2 (6 bases). This CDR3 contains 12 residues. With 4 bases removed from V and 5 bases from J, the gap between germline ends came to 8 bases. Germline values: CDR1 MDHEN, CDR2 SYDVKM. The CDR3 coding sequence is TGTGCCAGCAGTTGGGGGAGGGAGACCCAGTACTTC. Translating gives CASSWGRETQYF.

This chain connects TRBV5-5 to TRBJ2-3; 14 bases match TRBD2. Germline trimming cut 7 bases from V and 1 base from J; bases unmatched to any gene: 8. Germline loops: CDR1 SGHKS, CDR2 YYEKEE (reference sequence). The CDR3 is made up of 17 amino acids. The CDR3 bases are TGTGCCAGCCAGACTAGCGGGAGGGTCCGACGCACAGATACGCAGTATTTT. This translates into CASQTSGRVRRTDTQYF.

The gene calls are TRBV2 and TRBJ2-7; TRBD2 might be the D (5 bases). The germline V gene encodes CDR1 SNHLY and CDR2 FYNNEI. The CDR3 covers 15 residues. Trimming took off 8 bases at V and 1 base at J, with 18 bases between the two ends. CDR3 loop: CASFSAAARSYEQYF. CDR3 nucleotides: TGTGCCAGCTTCTCAGCAGCGGCCAGATCCTACGAGCAGTACTTC. The variable domain in full, completed from reference TRBV2 and TRBJ2-7, reads EPEVTQTPSHQVTQMGQEVILRCVPISNHLYFYWYRQILGQKVEFLVSFYNNEISEKSEIFDDQFSVERPDGSNFTLKIRSTKLEDSAMYFCASFSAAARSYEQYFGPGTRLTVT.

The chain combines TRBV11-3 with TRBJ2-7; 9 bases fit TRBD2. This CDR3 has 16 amino acids. Germline CDR1 is SGHNT and CDR2 is YENEEA. With V trimmed by 4 bases and J by 6 bases, 13 bases remained unmatched. The CDR3 DNA reads TGTGCCAGCAGCTCCGCCGGGACTAGCCCTTTCCCCGAGCAGTACTTC. This encodes CASSSAGTSPFPEQYF.

CDR3 region: CASSVAAARTDTQYF. The CDR3, as DNA: TGTGCCAGCAGCGTAGCGGCGGCCCGCACAGATACGCAGTATTTT. V is TRBV9 and J is TRBJ2-3; D call uncertain. The CDR3 covers 15 residues. CDR1 SGDLS and CDR2 YYNGEE come from the germline V gene. The V end was cut by 0 bases, the J end by 1 base, with 9 bases between.

This rearrangement joins TRBV27 to TRBJ2-1; possibly TRBD2 for D (5 bases). The CDR3 runs 14 residues. V was cut by 0 bases and J by 6 bases, with 9 bases left in between. CDR1 and CDR2 from the germline V gene are MNHEY and SMNVEV (reference sequence). CDR3 residues: CASSLSLGVNEQFF. For the CDR3, the DNA is TGTGCCAGCAGTTTATCATTGGGAGTCAATGAGCAGTTCTTC.

This clone was seen once. The chain is built from TRBV5-4 and TRBJ2-3, with 9 nucleotides matching TRBD2. The junction had 5 bases not matched to a gene; V was cut back by 2 bases and J by 1 base. The CDR3 is 16 amino acids. Germline CDR1 is SGHNT and CDR2 is YYREEE (reference sequence). CDR3 residues: CASSLGLAKGTDTQYF. The CDR3 DNA reads TGTGCCAGCAGCTTAGGACTAGCGAAAGGCACAGATACGCAGTATTTT.

About this clone: Other DNA sequences in this specimen translate into the identical CDR3. V usage is TRBV28 and J usage is TRBJ2-7, with D unclear. The CDR3 is 13 residues long. V dropped 2 bases and J dropped 2 bases, with 7 bases sitting between them. Germline V gene lookup returns CDR1 MDHEN and CDR2 SYDVKM. CDR3 DNA sequence: TGTGCCAGCAGTTTAGGGCGGACCTACGAGCAGTACTTC. This codes for CASSLGRTYEQYF.

This chain connects TRBV9 to TRBJ2-1; D remains ambiguous. In germline, CDR1 is SGDLS, CDR2 YYNGEE. V lost 0 bases, J lost 6 bases, and 16 bases lay in between. The CDR3 has 16 residues. The CDR3 sequence is CASSVARAAHRNEQFF. CDR3 sequence (DNA): TGTGCCAGCAGCGTAGCCCGGGCCGCCCATCGCAATGAGCAGTTCTTC. Full variable domain (rest looked up from reference TRBV9 and TRBJ2-1): DSGVTQTPKHLITATGQRVTLRCSPRSGDLSVYWYQQSLDQGLQFLIQYYNGEERAKGNILERFSAQQFPDLHSELNLSSLELGDSALYFCASSVARAAHRNEQFFGPGTRLTVL.

This clone showed up just a few times. The chain employs TRBV29-1 and TRBJ1-1; 8 bases line up with TRBD1. This CDR3 region has 13 residues. The trim removed 7 bases at V and 4 bases at J, leaving 8 bases unmatched. Germline V CDR1 and CDR2: SQVTM, ANQGSEA. CDR3: CSATGQGVTEAFF. Written as DNA, the CDR3 is TGCAGCGCCACAGGACAGGGAGTCACTGAAGCTTTCTTT.

This clone was recorded once. The rearrangement joins TRBV11-2 to TRBJ2-7; TRBD2 might be the D (7 bases). This CDR3 has 14 residues. The V gene's germline CDR1 is SGHAT and CDR2 FQNNGV. Trimming removed 8 bases from V and 5 bases from J, with 19 bases in between. The CDR3 bases are TGTGCCAGCGGACTCTCGGGGGGCGTCAACGAGCAGTACTTC. Residues: CASGLSGGVNEQYF. Looking up the rest from reference TRBV11-2 and TRBJ2-7 gives the full variable domain: EAGVAQSPRYKIIEKRQSVAFWCNPISGHATLYWYQQILGQGPKLLIQFQNNGVVDDSQLPKDRFSAERLKGVDSTLKIQPAKLEDSAVYLCASGLSGGVNEQYFGPGTRLTVT.

A few counts support this clone. The CDR3 is CASSDSRYSSYNEQFF. Here the CDR3 DNA reads TGTGCCAGCAGCGACTCTAGATACTCCTCCTACAATGAGCAGTTCTTC. The J gene is TRBJ2-1, the V gene TRBV5-8, with D hard to call. Germline CDR1 SGHTS, CDR2 YDEGEE. V was trimmed by 4 bases and J by 0 bases, leaving 14 bases between them. The CDR3 has 16 residues. Supplemented by reference TRBV5-8 and TRBJ2-1, the full variable domain reads EAGVTQSPTHLIKTRGQQATLRCSPISGHTSVYWYQQALGLGLQFLLWYDEGEERNRGNFPPRFSGRQFPNYSSELNVNALELEDSALYLCASSDSRYSSYNEQFFGPGTRLTVL.

The chain is built from TRBV6-5 and TRBJ1-1; a possible D gene is TRBD1 (6 bases). Germline V lookup: CDR1 MNHEY, CDR2 SVGAGI. V was cut by 6 bases and J by 1 base, with 12 bases left in between. This CDR3 is built from 14 residues. CDR3 nucleotide sequence: TGTGCCAGCAGCGCAGGGGAGTGGAACACTGAAGCTTTCTTT. It is translated as CASSAGEWNTEAFF.

A few counts support this clone. This chain uses TRBV29-1 with TRBJ1-1, with D tentatively TRBD1 (5 bases). The CDR3 sequence is 10 residues long. The V gene lost 4 bases and the J gene lost 7 bases, with 7 bases spanning the gap. Germline lookup yields CDR1 SQVTM and CDR2 ANQGSEA. The CDR3 spells CSVAGHEAFF. The CDR3 DNA sequence: TGCAGCGTTGCGGGGCATGAAGCTTTCTTT.

This clone appeared a few times. The V gene is TRBV6-1, the J gene TRBJ2-7; the D is unclear. Germline CDR1 MNHNS, CDR2 SASEGT. The CDR3 runs to 15 residues. The V gene lost 1 base and the J gene lost 2 bases, with 12 bases spanning the gap. The CDR3 DNA reads TGTGCCAGCAGTGAAGAGGCAGACTTAACCTACGAGCAGTACTTC. Residues: CASSEEADLTYEQYF.

The gene calls are TRBV28 and TRBJ2-2; TRBD2 aligns across 11 bases. Trimming cost V 4 bases and J 6 bases; bases outside gene matches: 4. The CDR3 has 15 amino acids. Germline V lookup: CDR1 MDHEN, CDR2 SYDVKM. For the CDR3, the DNA is TGTGCCAGCAGTTGGCTAGCGGGAGGCCCCGGGGAGCTGTTTTTT. Its translation: CASSWLAGGPGELFF.

The genes are TRBV7-2 and TRBJ2-1, with D possibly TRBD2 on 6 matching bases. This CDR3 spans 16 amino acids. The V gene's germline CDR1 is SGHTA and CDR2 FQGNSA. V was clipped by 6 bases and J by 0 bases, with 15 bases between them. DNA of the CDR3: TGTGCCAGCAGGCCACCCGGGACTTCCTCCTACAATGAGCAGTTCTTC. Its protein product is CASRPPGTSSYNEQFF. The full variable domain, in which reference TRBV7-2 and TRBJ2-1 provide the parts outside the CDR3, is GAGVSQSPSNKVTEKGKDVELRCDPISGHTALYWYRQSLGQGLEFLIYFQGNSAPDKSGLPSDRFSAERTGGSVSTLTIQRTQQEDSAVYLCASRPPGTSSYNEQFFGPGTRLTVL.

V usage is TRBV29-1 and J usage is TRBJ2-7, with D tentatively TRBD1 (6 bases). The CDR3 contains 14 residues. V dropped 4 bases and J dropped 4 bases, with 17 bases sitting between them. Germline lookup yields CDR1 SQVTM and CDR2 ANQGSEA. The CDR3 region is CSVVWDTNRYEQYF. CDR3 nucleotides: TGCAGCGTTGTATGGGACACCAATCGATACGAGCAGTACTTC.

V usage is TRBV7-9 and J usage is TRBJ1-5, with 8 bases fitting TRBD1. Looked up from germline, CDR1 is SEHNR and CDR2 is FQNEAQ (reference sequence). The CDR3 sequence is 15 residues long. V was clipped by 1 base and J by 7 bases; unmatched bases: 6. The CDR3 loop is CASSLGQGAHQPQHF. The CDR3 region has the DNA TGTGCCAGCAGCTTAGGGCAGGGGGCACACCAGCCCCAGCATTTT.

The V and J genes are TRBV2 and TRBJ2-4; D is uncertain. Germline CDR1 SNHLY, CDR2 FYNNEI. Between the trimmed V and J ends, which lost 8 bases and 2 bases, there was a span of 13 bases. The CDR3 is 14 amino acids. DNA of the CDR3: TGTGCCAGCCGTTGGGGTGTGACCAAAAACATTCAGTACTTC. Translated, it gives CASRWGVTKNIQYF.